The text below deals with one T cell receptor (beta chain). This sample is part of a study of blood T cells in healthy people across ages. A J-beta primer mix and a sample-barcoded 5' primer were used in a second PCR of roughly 6 to 11 cycles. Researchers report that a template-switch adaptor with 12 random nucleotides tagged each cDNA molecule. TCRdb re-analysed the 5' RACE reads in MiXCR, keeping a single row per CDR3 protein. This sample has roughly 650,000 distinct CDR3 sequences, with roughly 30% found just once. Each individual donor underwent a draw of about 9.1 milliliters of peripheral blood. Germline CDR1 and CDR2: SQVTM and ANQGSEA. This CDR3 has 14 amino acids. Deletions cut 7 bases from V and 7 bases from J, with 20 bases between.

The TCR originated in a woman older than 75 in good health. Sequenced: blood. This chain links TRBV29-1 with TRBJ2-1; a weak D match, TRBD1 (5 bases). The CDR3 DNA sequence: TGCAGCGGTCGGTTTAGGGGCACGTGGAATGAGCAGTTCTTC. The encoded protein is CSGRFRGTWNEQFF.